This T cell receptor (beta chain) was profiled in a study of human T cells and chemical hapten exposure. On the study more broadly: Per-sample TCR yield variability stemmed mainly from small pooled library volume differences. Study results and caveats: Controls had significantly fewer large CDR3 similarity clusters than were formed by expanded TCRs. Unchanged with DPC sensitization were TCRs above 1 in 1000 frequency.

Trimming removed 5 bases from V and 5 bases from J; junction bases left unmatched: 6. The CDR3 totals 15 residues. CDR1 is SGHVS, CDR2 FQNEAQ, per germline. MiXCR was run by TCRdb on the RACE reads, yielding one entry per CDR3 protein. Of around 99,000 distinct CDR3 sequences listed, 12% are singletons. Time point denoted: patch test 1, 2 weeks after DPC sensitization. Treatment given: therapeutic diphenylcyclopropenone sensitization with weekly scalp DPC. Whole blood, unfractionated, served as the material for total RNA extraction. For this clonotype: Its antigen remains unidentified.

This chain connects TRBV7-8 to TRBJ2-5, with 12 bases that match TRBD2. This sample comprised whole blood, obtained in connection with sensitization to the hapten diphenylcyclopropenone (DPC). The receptor was derived from a woman in her 40s with alopecia areata. Some clones in this sample may be carry-over from other donors' samples. DNA for the CDR3: TGTGCCAGCAGCGCGGGACTAGCGGGCTATGAGACCCAGTACTTC. Translation: CASSAGLAGYETQYF.